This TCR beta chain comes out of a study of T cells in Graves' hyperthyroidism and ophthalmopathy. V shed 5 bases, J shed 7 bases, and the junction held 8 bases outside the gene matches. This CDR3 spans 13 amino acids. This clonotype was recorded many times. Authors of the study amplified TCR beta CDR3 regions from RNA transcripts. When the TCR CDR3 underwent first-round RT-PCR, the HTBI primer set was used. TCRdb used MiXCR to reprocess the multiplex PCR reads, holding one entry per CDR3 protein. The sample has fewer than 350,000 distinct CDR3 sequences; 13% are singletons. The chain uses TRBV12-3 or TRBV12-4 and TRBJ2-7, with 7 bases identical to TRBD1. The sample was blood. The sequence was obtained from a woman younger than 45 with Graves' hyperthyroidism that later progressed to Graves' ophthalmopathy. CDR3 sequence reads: CASSLTGVGEQYF. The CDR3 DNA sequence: TGTGCCAGCAGTCTAACAGGGGTGGGGGAGCAGTACTTC.